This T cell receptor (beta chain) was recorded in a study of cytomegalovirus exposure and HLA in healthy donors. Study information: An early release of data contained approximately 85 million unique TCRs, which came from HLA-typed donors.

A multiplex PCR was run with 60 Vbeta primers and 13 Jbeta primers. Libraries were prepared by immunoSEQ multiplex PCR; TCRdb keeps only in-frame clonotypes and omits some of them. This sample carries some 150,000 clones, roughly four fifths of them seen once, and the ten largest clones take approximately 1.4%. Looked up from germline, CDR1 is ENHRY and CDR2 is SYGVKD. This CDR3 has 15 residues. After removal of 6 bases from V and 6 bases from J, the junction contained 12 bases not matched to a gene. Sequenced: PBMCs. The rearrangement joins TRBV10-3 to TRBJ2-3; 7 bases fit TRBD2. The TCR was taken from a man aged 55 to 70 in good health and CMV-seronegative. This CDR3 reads CAIRAPGTNADTQYF. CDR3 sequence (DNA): TGTGCCATCAGGGCCCCAGGGACTAACGCTGATACGCAGTATTTT.